This TCR beta chain emerged from a study of early T cells in non-severe SARS-CoV-2 infection. Study-wide context: With bulk RNA from unsorted whole blood as input, sequencing yielded unpaired chains. General observations from the study: The study's VDJdb matching favored anti-spike CD8 responses and missed private and CD4 specificities.

This clonotype was seen more than once but under ten times. Its target is unknown. V lost 5 bases to trimming and J lost 10 bases, with 14 bases between them. The CDR3 runs 12 residues. Per the germline V gene, CDR1 is SGDLS and CDR2 is YYNGEE. The protocol attached unique molecular identifiers to individual cDNA molecules. Using its own MiXCR run on the 5' RACE reads, TCRdb lists one record per CDR3 protein. The sample includes about 31,000 distinct CDR3 sequences, 6% to 7.5% of them seen just once. The chain combines TRBV9 with TRBJ2-3, with D maybe TRBD2 (5 bases). This sample comprised whole blood, obtained at baseline. The clonotype originates from an adult who was a healthcare worker with PCR-confirmed SARS-CoV-2 infection or an uninfected control (not recorded which). CDR3 bases: TGTGCCAGCAGTTTTGATCAGAGGGCGCAGTATTTT. It specifies CASSFDQRAQYF.